The entry that follows covers one T cell receptor (beta chain) sequence. The junction departs from the called germline gene at one end, perhaps through a read error. This entry comes from a study of blood T cell repertoires in COVID-19. As for the study in general: There were acute and convalescent COVID-19 samples, and they came from the United States, Italy and Spain. Nucleic acid was either cDNA or gDNA, and it came from T cells, B-cell-depleted T cells, or PBMCs.

Authors' methods: Estimation of nucleated cell counts relied on the amplification of reference gene primers. The data were produced by immunoSEQ multiplex PCR, yet TCRdb's version contains in-frame clones alone and is incomplete. V and J calls and clone size follow that table, whereas D and trimming were derived from the DNA. The table shows around 270,000 clones, with less than 90% occurring only once. CDR3 length equals 14 residues. Per the germline V gene, CDR1 is MGHRA and CDR2 is YSYEKL. This chain connects TRBV4-1 to TRBJ2-1; TRBD1 agrees at 7 bases. This TCR came from a woman in her 40s who had recovered from COVID-19. The sample comprised peripheral blood. The CDR3 sequence: CASSQIDRESLRVF. The CDR3 region has the DNA TGCGCCAGCAGCCAGATAGACAGGGAGTCTCTAAGGGTCTTC.